The source of this T cell receptor (beta chain) is a study of T cell responses to AZD1222 COVID-19 vaccine. V was cut by 4 bases and J by 13 bases, with 17 bases left in between. The CDR3 consists of 13 residues. TCRdb keeps only in-frame clones here, not all; method: immunoSEQ multiplex PCR. Of over 100,000 clones in the sample, over 85% were seen once. The sequence derives from an adult in good health. The chain joins TRBV12-3 or TRBV12-4 to TRBJ2-1, with a possible D match to TRBD1 (5 bases). The material was peripheral blood, obtained on day 0 of AZD1222 vaccination. CDR3: CASSSSAGNYQFF. Written as DNA, the CDR3 is TGTGCCAGCAGTTCCAGCGCAGGGAATTATCAGTTCTTC.